The clone carrying this T cell receptor (beta chain) occurred a few times. The antigen remains unidentified. Treatment given: approximately 11-day PBMC culture with coronavirus spike peptide pools or control peptides (ViraFEST assay). The assay that was used to sequence DNA from cultured CD4+ T cells was the Oncomine TCR Beta short-read assay. Investigators obtained genomic DNA by extraction from cultured CD4+ T cells. TCRdb independently ran MiXCR on the PCR reads; one entry per CDR3 protein. Here the sample spans 3,500 to 4,500 distinct CDR3 sequences, around 35% being singletons. The data belong to a study of vaccination and CD4 T cells after COVID-19. The CDR3 is 16 residues long. Germline V lookup: CDR1 MNHEY, CDR2 SVGAGI. V was clipped by 4 bases and J by 2 bases; unmatched bases: 6.

This rearrangement joins TRBV6-5 to TRBJ2-2; 8 nucleotides line up with TRBD2. The sequence derives from a human donor who had recovered from COVID-19. This specimen consisted of CD4+ T cells from blood, cultured in vitro, obtained after SARS-CoV-2 vaccination. CDR3: CASSLNSGINTGELFF. CDR3 nucleotides: TGTGCCAGCAGTTTAAATAGCGGGATCAACACCGGGGAGCTGTTTTTT.